These 3 T cell receptor beta chains came from one sample sequenced in a study of identifying expanded T cells in peripheral blood. Generated by immunoSEQ multiplex PCR, the TCRdb table keeps only in-frame clones and is missing some. Counted here are tens of thousands of clones, around 87% occurring once; the ten biggest clones make up around 4.7%. Source material: blood. The source is a person between 18 and 75 years old in good health.

V is TRBV29-1 and J is TRBJ2-1; weak D call: TRBD1 (5 bases). This CDR3 comprises 11 residues. Per germline, CDR1 SQVTM and CDR2 ANQGSEA. V shed 6 bases and J shed 5 bases, with 8 bases lying between them. The CDR3 DNA is TGCAGCGTCCGACAGAACAATGAGCAGTTCTTC. Encoded protein: CSVRQNNEQFF.

This chain links TRBV28 with TRBJ2-1, with D maybe TRBD2 (6 bases). The CDR3 runs to 13 residues. Per the germline V gene, CDR1 is MDHEN and CDR2 is SYDVKM. The germline V and J ends were trimmed by 5 bases and 9 bases, with 14 bases remaining between them. The CDR3 sequence: CASSLGGGGEQFF. In nucleotides, the CDR3 is TGTGCCAGCAGTCTCGGGGGAGGAGGTGAGCAGTTCTTC.

The V and J genes are TRBV2 and TRBJ2-1; 11 nucleotides align to TRBD2. V trimming: 6 bases; J trimming: 4 bases; junction bases outside the gene matches: 11. The CDR3 spans 17 residues. Germline V gene data show CDR1 as SNHLY and CDR2 as FYNNEI. The CDR3 coding sequence is TGTGCCAGCAGCTTCTCCGGACTAGCGGGTGTTTACAATGAGCAGTTCTTC. As protein: CASSFSGLAGVYNEQFF.